These T cell receptor beta chains were read from a single sample in a study of blood T cell repertoires in COVID-19. This table comes from immunoSEQ multiplex PCR, and its TCRdb copy is limited to in-frame clones, with some not included. Found here are fewer than 50,000 clones, 70% to 90% of them singletons; the top ten hold 31%. Specimen: peripheral blood. These TCRs come from a woman at least 80 years old with acute or convalescent COVID-19. CDR3s leave out the opening cysteine and the closing phenylalanine or tryptophan. Fields, in order: J gene, V gene, CDR3 protein.

J: TRBJ1-5; V: TRBV2; CDR3: ASRSAGNQPQH
J: TRBJ1-1; V: TRBV30; CDR3: AWSALGQGTEAF
J: TRBJ1-1; V: TRBV6-5; CDR3: ASTDYTEAF
J: TRBJ1-6; V: TRBV5-1; CDR3: ASSLDGQGSPLH
J: TRBJ2-3; V: TRBV5-1; CDR3: ASSLDGGNTDTQY
J: TRBJ1-1; V: TRBV5-1; CDR3: ASSVTGNTEAF
J: TRBJ2-5; V: TRBV3-1/TRBV3-2; CDR3: ASSHLRTDQQETQY
J: TRBJ1-1; V: TRBV19; CDR3: ASRQGGTNTEAF
J: TRBJ2-7; V: TRBV10-3; CDR3: AISPGGGDEQY
J: TRBJ2-3; V: TRBV9; CDR3: ASSVTSGKDTQY
J: TRBJ2-1; V: TRBV5-1; CDR3: ASRNWGGVSDEQF
J: TRBJ2-3; V: TRBV5-1; CDR3: ASSRTGGSVTQY
J: TRBJ1-3; V: TRBV28; CDR3: ASLIDRAGGNTIY
J: TRBJ2-4; V: TRBV10-2; CDR3: ASGDSGTWDIQY
J: TRBJ2-5; V: TRBV2; CDR3: ASSADRGRETQY
J: TRBJ1-6; V: TRBV27; CDR3: ASSLRGTGGSPLH
J: TRBJ1-1; V: TRBV28; CDR3: ASSTAGTANTEAF
J: TRBJ2-7; V: TRBV6-6; CDR3: ASSYAEVGEQY
J: TRBJ2-7; V: TRBV3-1/TRBV3-2; CDR3: ASSRQGLASSEQY
J: TRBJ1-2; V: TRBV7-2; CDR3: ASSSSATVNYGYT
J: TRBJ2-5; V: TRBV7-2; CDR3: ASSSGQGRQETQY
J: TRBJ2-3; V: TRBV5-1; CDR3: ASSSPGGPNSDTQY
J: TRBJ2-3; V: TRBV27; CDR3: ASRFTRAATDTQY
J: TRBJ2-1; V: TRBV28; CDR3: ASIQGSGSNEQF
J: TRBJ2-7; V: TRBV20-1; CDR3: SASSSGRQY
J: TRBJ2-1; V: TRBV10-3; CDR3: AISESNRGNSYNEQF
J: TRBJ2-1; V: TRBV7-2; CDR3: ASSSGGLNYNEQF
J: TRBJ2-7; V: TRBV28; CDR3: ASSLQGISYEQY
J: TRBJ2-4; V: TRBV19; CDR3: ASGRGGQFGNIQY
J: TRBJ1-3; V: TRBV19; CDR3: ASSPKTYSGNTIY
J: TRBJ1-5; V: TRBV6-1; CDR3: ASSEVTGGNQPQH
J: TRBJ2-7; V: TRBV19; CDR3: ASSRGGKWLNFYEQY
J: TRBJ1-2; V: TRBV28; CDR3: ASSLGQYTGYT
J: TRBJ1-5; V: TRBV27; CDR3: ASSSTTGGNQPQH
J: TRBJ1-5; V: TRBV4-1; CDR3: ASSPDRGVDQPQH
J: TRBJ2-2; V: TRBV19; CDR3: ASSMPGYDTGELF
J: TRBJ2-3; V: TRBV5-6; CDR3: ASSLVQEDTQY
J: TRBJ1-1; V: TRBV20-1; CDR3: SASSGMEAF
J: TRBJ1-5; V: TRBV5-1; CDR3: ASSTGTGSQPQH
J: TRBJ2-1; V: TRBV5-1; CDR3: ASSLTSVYNEQF
J: TRBJ2-5; V: TRBV10-2; CDR3: ASSEQGFQETQY
J: TRBJ2-7; V: TRBV28; CDR3: ATQGSPNHEQY
J: TRBJ2-1; V: TRBV6-5; CDR3: ASSPSGGNNEQF
J: TRBJ1-5; V: TRBV6-5; CDR3: ASTQSNQPQH
J: TRBJ1-5; V: TRBV28; CDR3: ASSSLGGNQPQH
J: TRBJ1-2; V: TRBV2; CDR3: ASSEENRGLSGYT
J: TRBJ2-3; V: TRBV10-3; CDR3: AIRSGLAQDTQY
J: TRBJ2-7; V: TRBV27; CDR3: ASKPQGQVSYEQY
J: TRBJ2-5; V: TRBV2; CDR3: ASRVLAGTQETQY
J: TRBJ1-1; V: TRBV29-1; CDR3: SVSSGQGSSVAF
J: TRBJ2-2; V: TRBV7-9; CDR3: ASRLAGVGTGELF